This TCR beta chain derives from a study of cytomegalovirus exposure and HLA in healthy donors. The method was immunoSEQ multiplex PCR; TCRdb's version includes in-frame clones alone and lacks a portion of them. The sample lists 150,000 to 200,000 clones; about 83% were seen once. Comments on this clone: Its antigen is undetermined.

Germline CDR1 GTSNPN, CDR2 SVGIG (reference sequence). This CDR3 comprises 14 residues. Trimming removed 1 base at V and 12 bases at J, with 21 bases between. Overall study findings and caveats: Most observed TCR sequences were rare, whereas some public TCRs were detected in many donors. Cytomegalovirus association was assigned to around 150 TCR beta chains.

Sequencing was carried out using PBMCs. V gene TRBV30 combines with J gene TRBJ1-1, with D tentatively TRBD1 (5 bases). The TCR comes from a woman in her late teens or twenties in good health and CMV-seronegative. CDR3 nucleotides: TGTGCCTGGAGTGCCCACAGTTGGGGGACTGGTCCTTTCTTT. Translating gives CAWSAHSWGTGPFF.